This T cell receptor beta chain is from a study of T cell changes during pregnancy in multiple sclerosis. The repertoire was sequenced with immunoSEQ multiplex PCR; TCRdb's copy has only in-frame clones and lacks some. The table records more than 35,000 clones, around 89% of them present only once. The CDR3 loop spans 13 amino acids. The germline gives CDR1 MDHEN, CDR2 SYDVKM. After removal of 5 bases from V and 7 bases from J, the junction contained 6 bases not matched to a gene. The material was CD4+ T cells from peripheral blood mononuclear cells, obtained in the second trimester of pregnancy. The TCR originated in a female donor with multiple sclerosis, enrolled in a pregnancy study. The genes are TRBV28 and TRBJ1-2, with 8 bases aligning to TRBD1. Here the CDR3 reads CASSQGTGPGYTF. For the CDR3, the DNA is TGTGCCAGCAGTCAAGGGACAGGACCTGGCTACACCTTC.